The 6 T cell receptor beta chains listed next were all sequenced from one sample in a study of blood T cell repertoires in COVID-19 (dated by TCRdb to the early 2020s). Receptors were amplified or captured by the immunoSEQ multiplex PCR assay. Here the immuneACCESS table is served through TCRdb, limited to in-frame sequences with V and J called. Missing clones are a known gap in these copies; in checked studies unresolved V genes cover under half, and the rest lacks a known reason. The sample contains some 180,000 clones, 85% to 90% of them found a single time. Less than 25% of the sample is held by the ten biggest clonotypes. Sequencing used peripheral blood. The receptor source for this set is a man in his 70s with active or convalescent COVID-19.

The chain links TRBV28 to TRBJ1-5; possibly TRBD1 for D (5 bases). V was shortened by 3 bases and J by 2 bases, with 14 bases between the two germline ends. Per the germline V gene, CDR1 is MDHEN and CDR2 is SYDVKM. The CDR3 totals 16 residues. This CDR3 is CASSLVQGLGNQPQHF. CDR3 DNA sequence: TGTGCCAGCAGTTTGGTCCAGGGCTTAGGCAATCAGCCCCAGCATTTT.

The chain has TRBV7-9 and TRBJ2-7, with D perhaps matching TRBD2 (5 bases). The CDR3 loop spans 14 amino acids. CDR1 SEHNR and CDR2 FQNEAQ come from the germline V gene (reference sequence). V lost 5 bases to trimming and J lost 4 bases, with 15 bases between them. In DNA form, the CDR3 reads TGTGCCAGCAGCCCTTGGGTAGGGAGTTACGAGCAGTACTTC. Amino acid sequence: CASSPWVGSYEQYF.

V gene TRBV6-1 combines with J gene TRBJ2-5; 8 bases fit TRBD1. This CDR3 contains 13 residues. V lost 6 bases and J lost 5; bases outside the gene matches: 5. Germline CDR1 MNHNS, CDR2 SASEGT. The CDR3 protein is CASRIQGDETQYF. CDR3 DNA: TGTGCCAGCAGGATACAGGGGGATGAGACCCAGTACTTC.

The chain couples TRBV10-3 to TRBJ1-5, with a possible D match to TRBD1 (5 bases). Germline lookup yields CDR1 ENHRY and CDR2 SYGVKD. Between the trimmed V and J ends, which lost 3 bases and 4 bases, there was a span of 19 bases. The CDR3 loop spans 17 amino acids. CDR3: CAISDSQGSRANQPQHF. DNA for the CDR3: TGTGCCATCAGTGATTCCCAGGGTAGTAGGGCTAATCAGCCCCAGCATTTT.

This clone appeared a few times. The chain joins TRBV4-3 to TRBJ1-2; 8 nucleotides agree with TRBD1. Trimming at V came to 1 base and at J to 5 bases, leaving 3 bases not matched to a gene. This CDR3 spans 14 amino acids. CDR1 LGHNA and CDR2 YSLEER come from the germline V gene. The CDR3 sequence is CASSQGRGLYGYTF. CDR3 nucleotides: TGCGCCAGCAGCCAAGGCAGGGGGCTTTATGGCTACACCTTC.

The chain joins TRBV5-1 to TRBJ1-4; D gene uncertain. Looked up from germline, CDR1 is SGHRS and CDR2 is YFSETQ. The CDR3 contains 15 residues. The V end was cut by 4 bases, the J end by 7 bases, with 17 bases between. In nucleotides, the CDR3 is TGCGCCAGCAGCCCAGTGACGAGCGGGGTTGAAAAACTGTTTTTT. Translation gives CASSPVTSGVEKLFF. Together with reference TRBV5-1 and TRBJ1-4, the CDR3 gives the full variable domain: KAGVTQTPRYLIKTRGQQVTLSCSPISGHRSVSWYQQTPGQGLQFLFEYFSETQRNKGNFPGRFSGRQFSNSRSEMNVSTLELGDSALYLCASSPVTSGVEKLFFGSGTQLSVL.